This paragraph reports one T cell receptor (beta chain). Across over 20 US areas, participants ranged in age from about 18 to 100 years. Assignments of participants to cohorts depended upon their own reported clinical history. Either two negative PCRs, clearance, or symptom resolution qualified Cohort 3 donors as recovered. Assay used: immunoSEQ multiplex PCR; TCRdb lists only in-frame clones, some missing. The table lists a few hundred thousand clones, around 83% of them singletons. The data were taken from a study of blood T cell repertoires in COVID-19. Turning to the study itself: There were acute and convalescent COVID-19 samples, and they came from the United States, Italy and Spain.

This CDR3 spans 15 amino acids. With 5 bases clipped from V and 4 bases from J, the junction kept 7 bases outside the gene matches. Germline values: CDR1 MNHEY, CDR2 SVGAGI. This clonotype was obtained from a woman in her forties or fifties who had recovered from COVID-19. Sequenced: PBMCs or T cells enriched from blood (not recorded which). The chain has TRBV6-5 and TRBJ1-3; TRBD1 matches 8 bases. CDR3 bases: TGTGCCAGCAGTCTCTCGACAGGGGCGGGAAACACCATATATTTT. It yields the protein CASSLSTGAGNTIYF.